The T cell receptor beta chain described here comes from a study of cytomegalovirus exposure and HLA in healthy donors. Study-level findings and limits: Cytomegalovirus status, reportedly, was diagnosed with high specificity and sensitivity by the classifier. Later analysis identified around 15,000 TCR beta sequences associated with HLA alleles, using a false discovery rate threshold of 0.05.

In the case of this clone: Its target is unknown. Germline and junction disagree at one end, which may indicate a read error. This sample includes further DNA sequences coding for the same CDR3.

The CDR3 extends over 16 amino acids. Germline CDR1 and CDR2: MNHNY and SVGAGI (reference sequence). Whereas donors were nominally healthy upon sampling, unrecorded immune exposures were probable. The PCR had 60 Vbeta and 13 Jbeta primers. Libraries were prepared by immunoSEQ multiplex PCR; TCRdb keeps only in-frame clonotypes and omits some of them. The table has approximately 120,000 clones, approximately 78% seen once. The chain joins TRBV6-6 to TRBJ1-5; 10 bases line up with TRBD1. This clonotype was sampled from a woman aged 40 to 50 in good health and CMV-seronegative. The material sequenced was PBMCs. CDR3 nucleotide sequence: TGTGCCAGCAGCTCCCGGGACAGGGGTGGCAATCAGCCCCAGCACTTT. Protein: CASSSRDRGGNQPQHF.